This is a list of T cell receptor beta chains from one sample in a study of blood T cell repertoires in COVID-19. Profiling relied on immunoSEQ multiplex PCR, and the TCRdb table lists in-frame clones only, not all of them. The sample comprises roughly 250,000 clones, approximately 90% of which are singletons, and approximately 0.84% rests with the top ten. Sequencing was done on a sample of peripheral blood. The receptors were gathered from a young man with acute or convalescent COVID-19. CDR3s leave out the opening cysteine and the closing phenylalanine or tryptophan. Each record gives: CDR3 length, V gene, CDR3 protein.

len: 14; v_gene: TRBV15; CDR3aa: ATSRDGGQPYNEQF
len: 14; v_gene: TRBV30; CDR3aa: AWSRGLAGSRSPLH
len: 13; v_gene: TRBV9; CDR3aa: ASSVGTGPPETQY
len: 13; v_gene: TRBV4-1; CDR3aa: ASSQVPGSDKTQY
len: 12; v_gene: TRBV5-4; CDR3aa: ASRTGGGNYGYT
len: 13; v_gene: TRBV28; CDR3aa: ASNGQVGRHYGYT
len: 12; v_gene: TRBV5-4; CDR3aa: ASSLEGVNSPLH
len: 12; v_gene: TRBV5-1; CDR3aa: APNLGGINYGYT
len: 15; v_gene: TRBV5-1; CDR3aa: ASSLKRQEIMNTEAF
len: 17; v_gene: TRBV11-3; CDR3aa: ASSLDQAGLLSGANVLT
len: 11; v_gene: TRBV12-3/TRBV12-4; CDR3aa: ASGSRGTYEQY
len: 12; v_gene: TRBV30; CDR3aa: AWSTGQGTSPLH